The source of this TCR beta chain is a study of T cells after yellow fever vaccination. Findings and caveats of the study: The secondary response showed a weaker magnitude and a faster peak, day 5 versus 15. Subsequent booster samples again held most clones from primary vaccination (96% CD4, roughly 90% CD8).

Of note for this clonotype: Its antigen is still unknown.

With 2 bases clipped from V and 5 bases from J, the junction kept 7 bases outside the gene matches. Germline V gives CDR1 SGHTA, CDR2 FQGTGA. This CDR3 contains 16 residues. TCRdb re-called the 5' RACE reads with MiXCR, one entry per CDR3 protein. The table includes more than 250,000 distinct CDR3 sequences, 6.5% to 8.5% detected once. This chain uses TRBV7-3 with TRBJ2-2; TRBD1 matches at 8 bases. The TCR sequence derives from a man aged 18-30 years who received the YFV17D yellow fever vaccine. This material consisted of PBMCs, taken about 41 days after the first yellow fever vaccination. CDR3 residues: CASSLRTGLFTGELFF. In DNA form, the CDR3 reads TGTGCCAGCAGCTTACGGACAGGGCTTTTTACCGGGGAGCTGTTTTTT.